The 13 T cell receptor beta chains in this list originate from one sample, sequenced in a study of CD8 T cells in Susac syndrome. Reverse transcription of roughly 0.5 to 1 ug RNA was carried out with random hexamers. One entry per CDR3 protein, called by TCRdb with MiXCR from the immunoSEQ multiplex PCR reads. The profile shows 80,000 or so distinct CDR3 sequences, approximately 94% of them singletons. The sample was CD8+ T cells from PBMCs. These receptors were obtained from a human donor in good health.

Turning to this clonotype: One junction end does not reproduce the germline sequence, and a read error may be involved. V and J are TRBV25-1 and TRBJ2-3; D remains unclear. The germline gives CDR1 MGHDK, CDR2 SYGVNS. This CDR3 region has 10 residues. The CDR3 DNA follows: TGTGCCAGCAGTGAAGGAAGACTTCTGTTT. Protein sequence: CASSEGRLLF.

This chain uses TRBV6-2 or TRBV6-3 with TRBJ2-1, with TRBD1 matching 10 bases. Germline lookup yields CDR1 MNHEY and CDR2 SVGEGT. With V trimmed by 0 bases and J by 6 bases, 17 bases remained unmatched. The CDR3 consists of 20 residues. The CDR3 is CASSYSLGTGAGRDLNEQFF. The CDR3 DNA reads as TGTGCCAGCAGTTACTCGCTCGGGACAGGGGCCGGACGGGACCTCAATGAGCAGTTCTTC.

This chain links TRBV28 with TRBJ2-3; the match to TRBD2 covers 13 bases. The V gene end was trimmed by 2 bases and the J gene end by 4 bases; junction bases not matched to a gene: 6. This CDR3 comprises 17 residues. CDR1 and CDR2 (germline): MDHEN, SYDVKM. The CDR3 nucleotides are TGTGCCAGCAGTTTAGTCGGACTAGCGGGAGTGCCAGATACGCAGTATTTT. Residues: CASSLVGLAGVPDTQYF.

The V call is TRBV5-1, the J call TRBJ1-1, with TRBD1 matching 8 bases. This CDR3 is built from 16 residues. CDR1 and CDR2 (germline): SGHRS, YFSETQ. V was pared by 3 bases and J by 1 base, with 8 bases of the junction left unmatched. The CDR3 DNA is TGCGCCAGCAGCTCGTCGACAGGGGAACGGAACACTGAAGCTTTCTTT. This encodes CASSSSTGERNTEAFF.

This clonotype has just one count. V gene TRBV4-1 combines with J gene TRBJ1-1; 7 positions match TRBD1. The CDR3 has 15 residues. CDR1 and CDR2 (germline): MGHRA, YSYEKL. Germline trimming cut 0 bases from V and 3 bases from J; bases unmatched to any gene: 4. The CDR3 is CASSQDDREDTEAFF. The CDR3 DNA sequence: TGCGCCAGCAGCCAAGATGACAGGGAGGACACTGAAGCTTTCTTT.

The sample holds one count of this clonotype. This sequence joins TRBV6-4 and TRBJ2-2; weak D call: TRBD1 (6 bases). The V gene lost 4 bases and the J gene lost 4 bases, with 7 bases spanning the gap. Germline assignment: CDR1 MRHNA and CDR2 SNTAGT. The CDR3 has 13 amino acids. The DNA of the CDR3 is TGTGCCAGCAGTGCCAGGGGCACCGGGGAGCTGTTTTTT. Its translation: CASSARGTGELFF.

The chain couples TRBV9 to TRBJ1-1, with D perhaps TRBD1 (5 bases). Per the germline V gene, CDR1 is SGDLS and CDR2 is YYNGEE. The length of the CDR3 is 15 residues. Between the trimmed V and J ends, which lost 3 bases and 4 bases, there was a span of 16 bases. The CDR3 loop is CASSAGWGTSTEAFF. The DNA for the CDR3 is TGTGCCAGCAGCGCAGGGTGGGGCACGAGCACTGAAGCTTTCTTT.

The chain employs TRBV7-9 and TRBJ2-3, with D unresolved. Germline V gene sequence: CDR1 SEHNR, CDR2 FQNEAQ (reference sequence). The ends were cut back, 5 bases at V and 7 bases at J, with 10 bases in the middle. CDR3 length: 12 residues. This chain's CDR3 is CASSKQGYTQYF. In DNA, the CDR3 is TGTGCCAGCAGCAAACAAGGCTATACGCAGTATTTT. Full variable domain (rest looked up from reference TRBV7-9 and TRBJ2-3): DTGVSQNPRHKITKRGQNVTFRCDPISEHNRLYWYRQTLGQGPEFLTYFQNEAQLEKSRLLSDRFSAERPKGSFSTLEIQRTEQGDSAMYLCASSKQGYTQYFGPGTRLTVL.

The rearrangement uses TRBV9 and TRBJ2-1; TRBD2 is a possible D gene (5 bases). Trimming took off 4 bases at V and 8 bases at J, with 7 bases between the two ends. The CDR3 totals 11 residues. CDR1 is SGDLS and CDR2 is YYNGEE in the germline V gene. The CDR3 DNA is TGTGCCAGCAGCCCGCGGGATGAGCAGTTCTTC. This encodes CASSPRDEQFF.

This clonotype was counted a single time. The chain employs TRBV7-9 and TRBJ1-1; D call uncertain. V dropped 5 bases and J dropped 5 bases, with 9 bases sitting between them. This CDR3 spans 12 amino acids. The germline V gene encodes CDR1 SEHNR and CDR2 FQNEAQ (reference sequence). Written as DNA, the CDR3 is TGTGCCAGCAGCCCGTTTCAAACTGAAGCTTTCTTT. It codes for CASSPFQTEAFF.

V gene TRBV24-1 combines with J gene TRBJ1-5, with D hard to call. Trimming removed 9 bases at V and 0 bases at J, with 26 bases between. Germline loops: CDR1 KGHDR, CDR2 SFDVKD. The CDR3 consists of 19 residues. CDR3 nucleotides: TGTGCCACCCGACCCCCCCGCAGGTTACGAGCGAATAGCAATCAGCCCCAGCATTTT. Residues: CATRPPRRLRANSNQPQHF.

This chain links TRBV15 with TRBJ1-5; D remains ambiguous. V was shortened by 8 bases and J by 3 bases, with 11 bases between the two germline ends. Germline lookup yields CDR1 LNHNV and CDR2 YYDKDF (reference sequence). The CDR3 covers 13 residues. The CDR3 loop is CATEGLDNQPQHF. CDR3 nucleotides: TGTGCCACCGAAGGGCTCGACAATCAGCCCCAGCATTTT.

The chain is built from TRBV9 and TRBJ1-2; D possibly corresponds to TRBD1 (6 bases). Deletions cut 3 bases from V and 4 bases from J, with 13 bases between. The CDR3 sequence is 14 residues long. Germline V CDR1 and CDR2: SGDLS, YYNGEE. The CDR3 is CASSAAQGSYGYTF. In nucleotides, the CDR3 is TGTGCCAGCAGCGCTGCACAGGGTTCCTATGGCTACACCTTC.